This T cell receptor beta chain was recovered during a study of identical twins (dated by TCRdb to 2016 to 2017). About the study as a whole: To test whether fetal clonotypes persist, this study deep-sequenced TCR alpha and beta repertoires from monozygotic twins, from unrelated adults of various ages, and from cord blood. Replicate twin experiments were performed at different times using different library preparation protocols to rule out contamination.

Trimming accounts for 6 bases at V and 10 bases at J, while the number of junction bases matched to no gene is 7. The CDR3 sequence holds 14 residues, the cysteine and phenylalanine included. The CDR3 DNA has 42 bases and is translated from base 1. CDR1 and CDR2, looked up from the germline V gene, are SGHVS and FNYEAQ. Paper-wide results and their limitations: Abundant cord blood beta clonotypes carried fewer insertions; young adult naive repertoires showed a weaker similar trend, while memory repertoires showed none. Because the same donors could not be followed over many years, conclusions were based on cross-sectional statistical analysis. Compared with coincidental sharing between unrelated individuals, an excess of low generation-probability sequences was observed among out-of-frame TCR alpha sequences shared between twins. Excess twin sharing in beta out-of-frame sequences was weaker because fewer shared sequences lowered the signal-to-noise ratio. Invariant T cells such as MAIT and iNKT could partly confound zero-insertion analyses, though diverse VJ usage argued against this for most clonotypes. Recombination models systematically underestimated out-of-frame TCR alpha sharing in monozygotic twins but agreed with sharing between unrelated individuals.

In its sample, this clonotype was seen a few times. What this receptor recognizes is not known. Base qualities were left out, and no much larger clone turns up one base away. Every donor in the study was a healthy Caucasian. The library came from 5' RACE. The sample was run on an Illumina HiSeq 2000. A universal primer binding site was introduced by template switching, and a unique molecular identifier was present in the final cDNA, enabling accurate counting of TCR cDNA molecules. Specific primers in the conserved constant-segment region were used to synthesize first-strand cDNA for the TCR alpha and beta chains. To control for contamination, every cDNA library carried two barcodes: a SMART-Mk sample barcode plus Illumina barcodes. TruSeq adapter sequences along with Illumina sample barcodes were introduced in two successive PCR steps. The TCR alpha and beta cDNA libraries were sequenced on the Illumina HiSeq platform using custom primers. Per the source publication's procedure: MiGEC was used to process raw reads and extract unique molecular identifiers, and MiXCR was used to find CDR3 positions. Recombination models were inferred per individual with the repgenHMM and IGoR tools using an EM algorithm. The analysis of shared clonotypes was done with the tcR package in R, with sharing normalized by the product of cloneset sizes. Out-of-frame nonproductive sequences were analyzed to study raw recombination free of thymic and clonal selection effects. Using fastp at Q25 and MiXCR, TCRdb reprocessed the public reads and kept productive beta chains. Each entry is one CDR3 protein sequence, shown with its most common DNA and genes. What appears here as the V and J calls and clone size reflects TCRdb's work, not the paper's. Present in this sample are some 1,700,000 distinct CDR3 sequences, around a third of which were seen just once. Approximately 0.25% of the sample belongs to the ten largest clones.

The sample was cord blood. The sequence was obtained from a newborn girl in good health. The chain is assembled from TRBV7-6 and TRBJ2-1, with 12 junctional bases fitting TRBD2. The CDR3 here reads CASRQRGTSGEQFF. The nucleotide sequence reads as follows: TGTGCCAGCAGGCAACGAGGGACTAGCGGGGAGCAGTTCTTC.